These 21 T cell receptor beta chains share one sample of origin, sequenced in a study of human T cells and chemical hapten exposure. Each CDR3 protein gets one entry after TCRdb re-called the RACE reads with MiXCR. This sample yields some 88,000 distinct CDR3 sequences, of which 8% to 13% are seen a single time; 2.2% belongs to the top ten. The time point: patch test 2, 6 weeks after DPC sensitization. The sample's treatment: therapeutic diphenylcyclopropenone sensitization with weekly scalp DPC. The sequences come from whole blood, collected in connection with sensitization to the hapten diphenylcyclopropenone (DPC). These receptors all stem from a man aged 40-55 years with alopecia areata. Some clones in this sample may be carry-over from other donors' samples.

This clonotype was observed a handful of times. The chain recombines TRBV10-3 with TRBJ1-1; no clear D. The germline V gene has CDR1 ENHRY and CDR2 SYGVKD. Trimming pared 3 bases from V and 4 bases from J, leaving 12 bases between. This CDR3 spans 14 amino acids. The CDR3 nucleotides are TGTGCCATCAGTGAAGCCACTGTTGGCACTGAAGCTTTCTTT. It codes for CAISEATVGTEAFF.

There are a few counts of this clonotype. The DNA for the CDR3 is TGTGCCAGCTGTTGGTCGGTCTCGATCTCTGGGGCCAACGTCCTGACTTTC. Encoded protein: CASCWSVSISGANVLTF. The chain has TRBV28 and TRBJ2-6; D not resolved. CDR3 length equals 17 residues. The V end was cut by 8 bases, the J end by 0 bases, with 17 bases between. CDR1 is MDHEN and CDR2 is SYDVKM in the germline V gene.

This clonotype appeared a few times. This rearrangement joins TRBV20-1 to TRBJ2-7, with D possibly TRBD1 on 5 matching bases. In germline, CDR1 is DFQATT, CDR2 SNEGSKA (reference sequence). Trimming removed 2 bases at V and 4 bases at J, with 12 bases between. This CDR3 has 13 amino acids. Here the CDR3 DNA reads TGCAGTGCTAGACTCAGGGTGGAGTACGAGCAGTACTTC. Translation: CSARLRVEYEQYF.

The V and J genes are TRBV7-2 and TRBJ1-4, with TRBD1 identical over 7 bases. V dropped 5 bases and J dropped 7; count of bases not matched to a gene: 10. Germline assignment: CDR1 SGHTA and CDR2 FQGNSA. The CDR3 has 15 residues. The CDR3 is CASSLGDRWSEKLFF. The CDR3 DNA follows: TGTGCCAGCAGCCTGGGGGACAGATGGAGTGAAAAACTGTTTTTT.

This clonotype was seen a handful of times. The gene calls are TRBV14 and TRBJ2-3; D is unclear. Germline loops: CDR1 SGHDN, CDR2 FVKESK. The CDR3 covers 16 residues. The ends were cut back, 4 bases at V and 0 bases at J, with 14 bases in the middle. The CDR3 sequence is CASSRDVQPSTDTQYF. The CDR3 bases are TGTGCCAGCAGCCGAGACGTTCAACCAAGCACAGATACGCAGTATTTT. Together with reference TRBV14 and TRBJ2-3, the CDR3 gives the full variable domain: EAGVTQFPSHSVIEKGQTVTLRCDPISGHDNLYWYRRVMGKEIKFLLHFVKESKQDESGMPNNRFLAERTGGTYSTLKVQPAELEDSGVYFCASSRDVQPSTDTQYFGPGTRLTVL.

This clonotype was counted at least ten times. CDR3 in DNA: TGTGCCAGCAGCTCGAACACCGGGGAGCTGTTTTTT. It specifies CASSSNTGELFF. The V call is TRBV7-3, the J call TRBJ2-2; D is unresolved. There are 12 residues in the CDR3. Germline loops: CDR1 SGHTA, CDR2 FQGTGA. V was trimmed by 4 bases and J by 0 bases, leaving 0 bases between them. Variable domain in full (rest from reference TRBV7-3 and TRBJ2-2): GAGVSQTPSNKVTEKGKYVELRCDPISGHTALYWYRQSLGQGPEFLIYFQGTGAADDSGLPNDRFFAVRPEGSVSTLKIQRTERGDSAVYLCASSSNTGELFFGEGSRLTVL.

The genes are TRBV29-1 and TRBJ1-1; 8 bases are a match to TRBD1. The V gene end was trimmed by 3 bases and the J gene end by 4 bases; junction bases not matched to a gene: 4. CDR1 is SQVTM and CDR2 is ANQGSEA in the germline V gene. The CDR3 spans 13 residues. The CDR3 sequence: CSVERQGITEAFF. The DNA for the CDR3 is TGCAGCGTTGAGCGACAGGGGATCACTGAAGCTTTCTTT.

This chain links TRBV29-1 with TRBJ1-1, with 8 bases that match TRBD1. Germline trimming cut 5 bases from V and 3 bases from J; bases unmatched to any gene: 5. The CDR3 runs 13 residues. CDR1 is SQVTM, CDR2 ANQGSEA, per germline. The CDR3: CSVSTGGDTEAFF. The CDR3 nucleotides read TGCAGCGTTAGCACAGGGGGGGACACTGAAGCTTTCTTT.

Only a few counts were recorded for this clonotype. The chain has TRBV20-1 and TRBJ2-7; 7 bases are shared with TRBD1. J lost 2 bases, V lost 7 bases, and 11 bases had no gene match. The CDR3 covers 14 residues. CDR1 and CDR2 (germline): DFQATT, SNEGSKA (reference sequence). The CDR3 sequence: CSVLPQGTTYEQYF. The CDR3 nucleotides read TGCAGTGTTCTTCCACAGGGGACGACCTACGAGCAGTACTTC.

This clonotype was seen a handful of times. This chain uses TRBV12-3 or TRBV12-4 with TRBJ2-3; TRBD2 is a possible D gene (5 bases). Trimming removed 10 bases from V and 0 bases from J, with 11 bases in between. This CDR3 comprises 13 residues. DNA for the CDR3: TGTGCCACCTCCAGCGGTAGCACAGATACGCAGTATTTT. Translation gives CATSSGSTDTQYF.

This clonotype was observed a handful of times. In DNA form, the CDR3 reads TGTGCCAGCAGCTCTCACAGCGGGGAGACCCAGTACTTC. Protein: CASSSHSGETQYF. The chain has TRBV6-5 and TRBJ2-5; D perhaps matches TRBD2 (6 bases). CDR1 and CDR2 from the germline V gene are MNHEY and SVGAGI. Trimming cost V 6 bases and J 5 bases, with 13 bases left between them. The CDR3 is made up of 13 amino acids.

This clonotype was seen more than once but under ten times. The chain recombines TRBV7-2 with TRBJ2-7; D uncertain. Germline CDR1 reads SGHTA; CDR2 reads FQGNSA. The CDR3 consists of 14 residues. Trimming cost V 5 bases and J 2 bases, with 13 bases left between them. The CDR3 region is CASSPKGLPYEQYF. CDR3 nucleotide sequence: TGTGCCAGCAGCCCCAAGGGCCTTCCCTACGAGCAGTACTTC.

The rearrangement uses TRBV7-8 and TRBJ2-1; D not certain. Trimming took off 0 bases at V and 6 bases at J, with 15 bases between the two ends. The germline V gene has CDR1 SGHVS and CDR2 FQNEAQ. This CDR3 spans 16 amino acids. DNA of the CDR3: TGTGCCAGCAGCTTAGCGCTGGGTCCCTCAATCAATGAGCAGTTCTTC. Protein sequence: CASSLALGPSINEQFF. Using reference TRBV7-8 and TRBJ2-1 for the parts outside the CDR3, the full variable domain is GAGVSQSPRYKVAKRGQDVALRCDPISGHVSLFWYQQALGQGPEFLTYFQNEAQLDKSGLPSDRFFAERPEGSVSTLKIQRTQQEDSAVYLCASSLALGPSINEQFFGPGTRLTVL.

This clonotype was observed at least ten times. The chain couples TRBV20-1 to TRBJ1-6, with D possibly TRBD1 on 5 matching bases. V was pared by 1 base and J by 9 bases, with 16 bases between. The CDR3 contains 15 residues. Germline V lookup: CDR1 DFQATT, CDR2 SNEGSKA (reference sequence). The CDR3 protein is CSARGFTGTGSPLHF. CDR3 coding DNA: TGCAGTGCTAGAGGGTTTACCGGGACCGGTTCACCCCTCCACTTT.

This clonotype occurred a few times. The CDR3 is CASSLMDSGNTIYF. DNA for the CDR3: TGTGCCAGCAGCTTAATGGACTCTGGAAACACCATATATTTT. The rearrangement links TRBV7-2 to TRBJ1-3; D unclear. The germline V and J ends were trimmed by 2 bases and 0 bases, with 5 bases remaining between them. This CDR3 comprises 14 residues. CDR1 and CDR2 (germline): SGHTA, FQGNSA.

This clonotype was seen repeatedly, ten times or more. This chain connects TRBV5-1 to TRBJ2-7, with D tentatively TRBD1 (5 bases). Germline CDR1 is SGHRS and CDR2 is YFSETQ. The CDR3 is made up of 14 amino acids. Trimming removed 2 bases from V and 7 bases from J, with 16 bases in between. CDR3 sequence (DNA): TGCGCCAGCAGCTTCAATCAGGGTGCGGAGGAGCAGTACTTC. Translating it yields CASSFNQGAEEQYF.

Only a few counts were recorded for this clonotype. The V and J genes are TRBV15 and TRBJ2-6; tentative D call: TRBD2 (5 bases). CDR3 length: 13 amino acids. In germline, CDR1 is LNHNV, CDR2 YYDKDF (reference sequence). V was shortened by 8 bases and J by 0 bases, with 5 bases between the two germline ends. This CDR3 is CATEGSGANVLTF. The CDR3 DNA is TGTGCCACCGAGGGCTCTGGGGCCAACGTCCTGACTTTC.

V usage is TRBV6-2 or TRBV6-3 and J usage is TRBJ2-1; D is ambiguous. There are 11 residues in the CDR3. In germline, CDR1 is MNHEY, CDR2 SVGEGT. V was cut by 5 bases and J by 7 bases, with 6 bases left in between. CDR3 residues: CASSRHNEQFF. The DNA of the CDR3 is TGTGCCAGCAGTCGACATAATGAGCAGTTCTTC.

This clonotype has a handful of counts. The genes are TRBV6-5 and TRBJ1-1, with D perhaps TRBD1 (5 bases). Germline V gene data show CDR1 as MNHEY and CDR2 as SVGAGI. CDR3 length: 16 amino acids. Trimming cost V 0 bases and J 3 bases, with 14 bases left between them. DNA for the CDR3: TGTGCCAGCAGTTACTCGGGGGGATCATCCTACACTGAAGCTTTCTTT. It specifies CASSYSGGSSYTEAFF.

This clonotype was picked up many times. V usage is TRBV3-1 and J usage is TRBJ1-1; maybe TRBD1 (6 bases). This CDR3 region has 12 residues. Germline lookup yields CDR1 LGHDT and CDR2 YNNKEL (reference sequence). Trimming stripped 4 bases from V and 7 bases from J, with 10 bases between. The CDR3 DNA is TGTGCCAGCAGCCCTGGACAGTTTGAAGCTTTCTTT. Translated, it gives CASSPGQFEAFF.

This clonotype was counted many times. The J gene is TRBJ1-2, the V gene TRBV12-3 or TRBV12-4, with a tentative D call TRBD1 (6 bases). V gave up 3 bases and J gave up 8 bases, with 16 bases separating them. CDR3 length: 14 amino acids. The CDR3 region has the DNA TGTGCCAGCAGTTTCCAAGTCTCGACAGGCGGCTACACCTTC. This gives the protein CASSFQVSTGGYTF.